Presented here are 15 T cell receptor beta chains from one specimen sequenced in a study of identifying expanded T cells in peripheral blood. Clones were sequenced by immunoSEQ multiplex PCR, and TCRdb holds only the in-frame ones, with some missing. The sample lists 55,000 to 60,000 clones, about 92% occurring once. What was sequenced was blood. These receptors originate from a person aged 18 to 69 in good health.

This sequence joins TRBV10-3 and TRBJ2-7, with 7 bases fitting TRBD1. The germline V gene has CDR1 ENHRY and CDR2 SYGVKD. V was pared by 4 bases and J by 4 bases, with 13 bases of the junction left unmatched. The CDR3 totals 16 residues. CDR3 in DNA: TGTGCCATCAGTGGATCGGTGGCGACAGGGACGTACGAGCAGTACTTC. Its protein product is CAISGSVATGTYEQYF.

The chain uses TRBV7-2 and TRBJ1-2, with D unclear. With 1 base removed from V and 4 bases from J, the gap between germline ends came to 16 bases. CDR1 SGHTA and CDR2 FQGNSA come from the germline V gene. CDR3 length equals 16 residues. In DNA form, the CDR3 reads TGTGCCAGCAGCTTAGTACATACGGCAGACCTCTATGGCTACACCTTC. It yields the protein CASSLVHTADLYGYTF.

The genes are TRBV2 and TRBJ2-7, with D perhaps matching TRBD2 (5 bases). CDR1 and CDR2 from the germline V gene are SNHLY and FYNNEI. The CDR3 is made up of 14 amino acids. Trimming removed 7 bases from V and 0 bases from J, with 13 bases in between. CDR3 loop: CASNRGRDSYEQYF. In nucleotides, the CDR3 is TGTGCCAGCAATCGGGGTAGGGACTCCTACGAGCAGTACTTC.

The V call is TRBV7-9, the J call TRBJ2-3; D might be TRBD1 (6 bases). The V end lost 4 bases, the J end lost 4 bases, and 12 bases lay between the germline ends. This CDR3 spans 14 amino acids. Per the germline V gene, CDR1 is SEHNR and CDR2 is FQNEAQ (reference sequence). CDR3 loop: CASSYGTPADTQYF. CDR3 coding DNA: TGTGCCAGCAGCTATGGGACACCGGCAGATACGCAGTATTTT.

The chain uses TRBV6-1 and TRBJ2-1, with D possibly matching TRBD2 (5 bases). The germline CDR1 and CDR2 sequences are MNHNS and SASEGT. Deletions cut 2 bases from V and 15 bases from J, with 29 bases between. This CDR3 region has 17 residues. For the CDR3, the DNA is TGTGCCAGCAGTGAATTAGGAGTCGCGGTAGCGCGACGCCCAACGTTCTTC. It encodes CASSELGVAVARRPTFF.

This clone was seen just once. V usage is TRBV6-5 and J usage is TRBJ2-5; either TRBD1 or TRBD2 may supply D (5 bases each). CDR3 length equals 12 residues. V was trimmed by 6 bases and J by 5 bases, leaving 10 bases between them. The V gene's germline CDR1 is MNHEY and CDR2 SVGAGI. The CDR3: CASRGPGETQYF. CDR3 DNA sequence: TGTGCCAGCAGGGGGCCGGGGGAGACCCAGTACTTC.

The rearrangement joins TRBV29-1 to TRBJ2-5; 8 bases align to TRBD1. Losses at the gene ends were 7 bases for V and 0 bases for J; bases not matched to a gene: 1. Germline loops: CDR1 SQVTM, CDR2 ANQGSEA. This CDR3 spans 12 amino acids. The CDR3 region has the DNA TGCAGCGGGACAGGGAACCAAGAGACCCAGTACTTC. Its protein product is CSGTGNQETQYF.

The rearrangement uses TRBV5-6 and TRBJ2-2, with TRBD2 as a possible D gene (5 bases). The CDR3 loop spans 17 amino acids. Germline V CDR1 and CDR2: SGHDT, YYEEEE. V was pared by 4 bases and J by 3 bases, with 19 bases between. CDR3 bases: TGTGCCAGCAGCCTGCCTCGACCAGCGGAGGACACCGGGGAGCTGTTTTTT. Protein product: CASSLPRPAEDTGELFF.

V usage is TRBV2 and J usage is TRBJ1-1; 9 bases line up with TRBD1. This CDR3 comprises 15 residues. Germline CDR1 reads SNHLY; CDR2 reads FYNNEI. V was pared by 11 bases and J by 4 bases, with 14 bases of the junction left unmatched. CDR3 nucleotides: TGTGCCGCGGACCAAGGGACAGGGCGGTTCACTGAAGCTTTCTTT. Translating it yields CAADQGTGRFTEAFF.

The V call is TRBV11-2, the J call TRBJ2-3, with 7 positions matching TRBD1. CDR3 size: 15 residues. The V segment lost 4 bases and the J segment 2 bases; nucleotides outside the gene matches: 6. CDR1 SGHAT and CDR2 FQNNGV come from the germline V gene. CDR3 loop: CASSSTGAPTDTQYF. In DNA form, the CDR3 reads TGTGCCAGCAGCTCAACAGGGGCTCCCACAGATACGCAGTATTTT.

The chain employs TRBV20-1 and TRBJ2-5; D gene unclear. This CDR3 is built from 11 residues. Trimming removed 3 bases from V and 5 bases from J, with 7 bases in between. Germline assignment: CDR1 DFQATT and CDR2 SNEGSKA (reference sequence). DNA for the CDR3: TGCAGTGCTAGTCACAGTGAGACCCAGTACTTC. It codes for CSASHSETQYF.

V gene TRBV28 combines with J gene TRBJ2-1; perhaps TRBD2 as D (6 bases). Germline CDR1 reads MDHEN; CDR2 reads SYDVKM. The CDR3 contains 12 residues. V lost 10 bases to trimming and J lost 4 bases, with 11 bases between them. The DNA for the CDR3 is TGTGCCACGATGACTAGTTACAATGAGCAGTTCTTC. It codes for CATMTSYNEQFF. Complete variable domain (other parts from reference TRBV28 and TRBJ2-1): DVKVTQSSRYLVKRTGEKVFLECVQDMDHENMFWYRQDPGLGLRLIYFSYDVKMKEKGDIPEGYSVSREKKERFSLILESASTNQTSMYLCATMTSYNEQFFGPGTRLTVL.

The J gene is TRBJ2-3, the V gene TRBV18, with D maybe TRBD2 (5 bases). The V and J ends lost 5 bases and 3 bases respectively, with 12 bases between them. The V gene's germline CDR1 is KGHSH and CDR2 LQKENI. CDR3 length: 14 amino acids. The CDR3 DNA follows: TGTGCCAGCTCAGGACCCCGAGGGACAGATACGCAGTATTTT. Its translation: CASSGPRGTDTQYF.

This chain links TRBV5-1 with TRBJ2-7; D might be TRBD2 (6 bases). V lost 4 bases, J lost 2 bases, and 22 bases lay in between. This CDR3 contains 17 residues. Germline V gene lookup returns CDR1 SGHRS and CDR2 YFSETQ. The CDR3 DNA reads TGCGCCAGCAGCCCGGAGGGCGTAATTCGACGAGCCTACGAGCAGTACTTC. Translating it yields CASSPEGVIRRAYEQYF.

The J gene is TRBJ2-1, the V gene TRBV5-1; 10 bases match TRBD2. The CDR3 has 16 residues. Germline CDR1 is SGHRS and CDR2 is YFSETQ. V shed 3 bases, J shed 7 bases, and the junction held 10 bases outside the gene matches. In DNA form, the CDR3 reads TGCGCCAGCAGCTCGCTAGCGGGAGAGGTTTTGAATGAGCAGTTCTTC. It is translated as CASSSLAGEVLNEQFF.